This section outlines one TCR beta chain sequence together with its context. Its antigen is currently unknown. The sample belongs to a study of cytomegalovirus exposure and HLA in healthy donors. Germline-derived CDR1 and CDR2 are ENHRY and SYGVKD. Trimming shortened V by 8 bases and J by 9 bases, and 20 bases separated the two germline ends. The length of the CDR3 is 14 residues. PCR primers comprised 60 Vbeta and 13 Jbeta primers. Authors' analysis steps: Tens of millions of unique TCR beta chains, roughly 11 million of them shared, were counted by a later analysis. TCRdb's copy holds only in-frame clones and misses some; the assay was immunoSEQ multiplex PCR. The DNA gave D and trimming, while V, J and clone size come from that table. This listing includes 100,000 to 150,000 clones. Study-level findings and limits: The classifier reportedly diagnosed cytomegalovirus status with high specificity and sensitivity. In presence/absence analyses, roughly uniform sequencing depth across donors was assumed.

This receptor was obtained from a man aged 18 to 29 in good health and CMV-seronegative. The rearrangement uses TRBV10-3 and TRBJ2-1; tentatively, D is TRBD1 (5 bases). Sequenced: PBMCs. The DNA of the CDR3 is TGTGCCATCGCCGCCCTGGGGCAGGGAACTGAGCAGTTCTTC. It translates to CAIAALGQGTEQFF.